The following is a TCR beta chain sequence with its context. Its antigen is not identified. The sample belongs to a study of cytomegalovirus exposure and HLA in healthy donors. The PCR used 60 Vbeta and 13 Jbeta primers. Measured with immunoSEQ multiplex PCR; TCRdb has only the in-frame clones, and not every one. This sample has 100,000 to 150,000 clones, with about 64% found just once. Although they were nominally healthy when sampled, donors likely had unrecorded immune exposures. Findings of the study overall: CMV serostatus was the sole immune exposure information available. It was reported that TCR beta sequences correctly inferred the HLA-A and HLA-B alleles for most subjects. The study designated 164 TCR beta chains cytomegalovirus-associated.

The CDR3 has 13 amino acids. Germline V CDR1 and CDR2: SGHTA, FQGTGA. The germline V and J ends were trimmed by 5 bases and 9 bases, with 14 bases remaining between them. The sample comprised PBMCs. J is TRBJ2-1 and V is TRBV7-3, with a possible D match to TRBD1 (6 bases). This receptor was obtained from a woman in her thirties or forties in good health and CMV-seronegative. The CDR3 nucleotides read TGTGCCAGCAGCCCGGCCCCAGGGGCTGAGCAGTTCTTC. It codes for CASSPAPGAEQFF.